This passage covers 28 T cell receptor beta chains from one sample sequenced in a study of blood T cell repertoires in COVID-19. Assay used: immunoSEQ multiplex PCR; TCRdb lists only in-frame clones, some missing. The data contain 75,000 to 95,000 clones, roughly 90% of them seen just once; the ten biggest clones take up over 1.5%. The sequenced material came from peripheral blood. These receptor sequences come from a man aged 55 to 69 with acute or convalescent COVID-19.

This chain uses TRBV24-1 with TRBJ2-7; 9 bases are a match to TRBD1. The CDR3 extends over 13 amino acids. The V segment lost 10 bases and the J segment 4 bases; nucleotides outside the gene matches: 7. CDR1 KGHDR and CDR2 SFDVKD come from the germline V gene. The CDR3 loop is CATSTGQGYEQYF. DNA for the CDR3: TGTGCCACTTCGACCGGACAGGGGTACGAGCAGTACTTC.

Written as DNA, the CDR3 is TGTGCCAGCAGTTTACTTCCCAAGCGGGCCACCGGGGAGCTGTTTTTT. Amino acid sequence: CASSLLPKRATGELFF. The chain has TRBV27 and TRBJ2-2; TRBD2 is a possible D gene (6 bases). Trimming pared 2 bases from V and 4 bases from J, leaving 14 bases between. The CDR3 has 16 amino acids. CDR1 is MNHEY, CDR2 SMNVEV, per germline (reference sequence).

J is TRBJ2-4 and V is TRBV4-3; perhaps TRBD2 as D (6 bases). The V gene's germline CDR1 is LGHNA and CDR2 YSLEER. Trimming took 0 bases from V and 9 from J, leaving 21 bases between them. The CDR3 is made up of 17 amino acids. The CDR3 sequence: CASSQDYSGEISGIQYF. CDR3 bases: TGCGCCAGCAGCCAAGATTATTCGGGGGAGATTTCCGGCATTCAGTACTTC.

This chain uses TRBV18 with TRBJ2-7, with no clear D. Germline loops: CDR1 KGHSH, CDR2 LQKENI. V was clipped by 2 bases and J by 2 bases, with 4 bases between them. This CDR3 has 12 residues. The CDR3 coding sequence is TGTGCCAGCTCACCATCCACCTACGAGCAGTACTTC. This encodes CASSPSTYEQYF.

This clone was observed a single time. The chain combines TRBV5-1 with TRBJ2-1; the match to TRBD2 covers 11 bases. This CDR3 has 15 amino acids. The V gene's germline CDR1 is SGHRS and CDR2 YFSETQ. Trimming took 0 bases from V and 6 from J; bases not matched to a gene: 2. CDR3 nucleotide sequence: TGCGCCAGCAGCTTGGGACTAGCGGGACTCAATGAGCAGTTCTTC. It translates to CASSLGLAGLNEQFF.

CDR3 DNA: TGTGCCAGCAGCCCGGGGAGCCAAGAGACCCAGTACTTC. Its protein product is CASSPGSQETQYF. J is TRBJ2-5 and V is TRBV7-3; D may be TRBD2 (5 bases). The CDR3 runs to 13 residues. Germline loops: CDR1 SGHTA, CDR2 FQGTGA. Trimming stripped 5 bases from V and 1 base from J, with 8 bases between.

The chain has TRBV6-1 and TRBJ1-2, with a possible D match to TRBD1 (6 bases). Between the trimmed V and J ends, which lost 3 bases and 2 bases, there was a span of 13 bases. The germline V gene encodes CDR1 MNHNS and CDR2 SASEGT. This CDR3 has 15 amino acids. CDR3 bases: TGTGCCAGCAGTGACCAATCTACAGGGAACTATGGCTACACCTTC. As protein: CASSDQSTGNYGYTF.

The V gene is TRBV7-9, the J gene TRBJ2-3; the D gene is possibly TRBD1 (5 bases). This CDR3 is 13 amino acids long. Germline V CDR1 and CDR2: SEHNR, FQNEAQ (reference sequence). Trimming removed 7 bases from V and 1 base from J, with 9 bases in between. In DNA form, the CDR3 reads TGTGCCAGCACCGAGACAGGCACAGATACGCAGTATTTT. Translated: CASTETGTDTQYF.

A single count supports this clone. The gene calls are TRBV7-9 and TRBJ2-7, with TRBD1 matching 12 bases. The germline CDR1 and CDR2 sequences are SEHNR and FQNEAQ (reference sequence). This CDR3 contains 18 residues. V gave up 4 bases and J gave up 4 bases; unmatched junction bases: 14. The CDR3, as DNA: TGTGCCAGCAGCTCCTCCCTCCGGGACAGGGGGCCCTATTACGAGCAGTACTTC. This codes for CASSSSLRDRGPYYEQYF.

This clone occurred once. This chain links TRBV2 with TRBJ1-6, with TRBD1 as a possible D gene (6 bases). The V gene lost 6 bases and the J gene lost 7 bases, with 16 bases spanning the gap. The CDR3 sequence is 15 residues long. From germline, CDR1 is SNHLY and CDR2 FYNNEI. CDR3 nucleotide sequence: TGTGCCAGCAGGATCCTGGGGGGGGGCAATTCACCCCTCCACTTT. Encoded protein: CASRILGGGNSPLHF. The full variable domain, completed using reference TRBV2 and TRBJ1-6, is EPEVTQTPSHQVTQMGQEVILRCVPISNHLYFYWYRQILGQKVEFLVSFYNNEISEKSEIFDDQFSVERPDGSNFTLKIRSTKLEDSAMYFCASRILGGGNSPLHFGNGTRLTVT.

The rearrangement uses TRBV5-1 and TRBJ1-6; D gene ambiguous. V gave up 4 bases and J gave up 5 bases, with 13 bases separating them. The CDR3 covers 15 residues. The germline V gene has CDR1 SGHRS and CDR2 YFSETQ. In nucleotides, the CDR3 is TGCGCCAGCAGCCCGCGGTTCGGCAATAATTCACCCCTCCACTTT. Translation: CASSPRFGNNSPLHF.

The genes are TRBV5-1 and TRBJ2-2; TRBD2 agrees at 7 bases. This CDR3 comprises 14 residues. The V gene's germline CDR1 is SGHRS and CDR2 YFSETQ. J was trimmed by 9 bases and V by 4 bases; bases with no gene match: 9. The CDR3 loop is CASSGTSVVRELFF. In DNA form, the CDR3 reads TGCGCCAGCAGCGGCACTAGCGTAGTCCGGGAGCTGTTTTTT.

The rearrangement links TRBV4-1 to TRBJ1-2; 8 positions match TRBD1. V was clipped by 3 bases and J by 4 bases; unmatched bases: 7. From germline, CDR1 is MGHRA and CDR2 YSYEKL. The CDR3 extends over 15 amino acids. The CDR3 loop reads CASSHDRGTFYGYTF. The CDR3 DNA sequence: TGCGCCAGCAGCCATGACAGGGGCACTTTCTATGGCTACACCTTC.

This chain links TRBV3-1 (or the pseudogene TRBV3-2) with TRBJ2-2; unclear D gene. This CDR3 has 13 residues. CDR1 is LGHDT, CDR2 YNNKEL, per germline (reference sequence). Trimming left V 0 bases short and J 6 bases short, with 5 bases between. The CDR3 nucleotides are TGTGCCAGCAGCCAAGACTGGCCCGGGGAGCTGTTTTTT. This codes for CASSQDWPGELFF.

The V call is TRBV4-1, the J call TRBJ1-2; D remains unclear. Germline loops: CDR1 MGHRA, CDR2 YSYEKL. The ends were cut back, 2 bases at V and 7 bases at J, with 17 bases in the middle. This CDR3 is 15 amino acids long. This chain's CDR3 is CASSQLKRELGGYTF. The CDR3 DNA reads as TGCGCCAGCAGCCAACTAAAAAGGGAGCTCGGTGGCTACACCTTC.

The chain carries TRBV11-3 and TRBJ2-1; 13 bases are a match to TRBD2. J gave up 3 bases and V 5 bases, and 4 bases lay outside the gene matches. Germline V gene sequence: CDR1 SGHNT, CDR2 YENEEA. This CDR3 comprises 16 residues. Here the CDR3 DNA reads TGTGCCAGCAGCCCAAGGACTAGCGGGAGCTACAATGAGCAGTTCTTC. Encoded protein: CASSPRTSGSYNEQFF. The variable domain in full, completed from reference TRBV11-3 and TRBJ2-1, reads EAGVVQSPRYKIIEKKQPVAFWCNPISGHNTLYWYLQNLGQGPELLIRYENEEAVDDSQLPKDRFSAERLKGVDSTLKIQPAELGDSAVYLCASSPRTSGSYNEQFFGPGTRLTVL.

This chain uses TRBV18 with TRBJ1-1, with D maybe TRBD1 (6 bases). CDR3 length equals 16 residues. In germline, CDR1 is KGHSH, CDR2 LQKENI. The V and J ends lost 3 bases and 1 base respectively, with 15 bases between them. For the CDR3, the DNA is TGTGCCAGCTCACCGTTTGGTGGGGGGGCGAACACTGAAGCTTTCTTT. It yields the protein CASSPFGGGANTEAFF.

This clone appeared a few times. The rearrangement joins TRBV7-8 to TRBJ2-5; tentatively, D is TRBD2 (5 bases). This CDR3 contains 15 residues. Trimming shortened V by 4 bases and J by 4 bases, and 16 bases separated the two germline ends. CDR1 and CDR2 (germline): SGHVS, FQNEAQ. The CDR3 region is CASSSEALGRETQYF. As DNA, the CDR3 is TGTGCCAGCAGCTCAGAGGCTCTGGGGAGAGAGACCCAGTACTTC.

The V and J genes are TRBV18 and TRBJ2-7; 8 nucleotides agree with TRBD2. This CDR3 has 17 amino acids. Germline-derived CDR1 and CDR2 are KGHSH and LQKENI. Trimming removed 6 bases from V and 1 base from J; junction bases left unmatched: 14. The CDR3 loop is CASSPGPGGFTSYEQYF. Here the CDR3 DNA reads TGTGCCAGCTCTCCAGGACCGGGAGGGTTTACTTCCTACGAGCAGTACTTC. Full variable domain (rest looked up from reference TRBV18 and TRBJ2-7): NAGVMQNPRHLVRRRGQEARLRCSPMKGHSHVYWYRQLPEEGLKFMVYLQKENIIDESGMPKERFSAEFPKEGPSILRIQQVVRGDSAAYFCASSPGPGGFTSYEQYFGPGTRLTVT.

This chain uses TRBV7-9 with TRBJ2-2; 9 bases line up with TRBD2. V trimming: 5 bases; J trimming: 6 bases; junction bases outside the gene matches: 19. The CDR3 totals 19 residues. Germline values: CDR1 SEHNR, CDR2 FQNEAQ (reference sequence). CDR3 nucleotide sequence: TGTGCCAGCAGCCCCGACCCCAGATCCGGGACTAGCCAGCCCGGGGAGCTGTTTTTT. Protein product: CASSPDPRSGTSQPGELFF.

The chain uses TRBV4-2 and TRBJ2-7; tentatively, D is TRBD2 (6 bases). CDR1 is LGHNA and CDR2 is YNFKEQ in the germline V gene. The CDR3 covers 14 residues. Trimming stripped 0 bases from V and 3 bases from J, with 9 bases between. DNA for the CDR3: TGTGCCAGCAGCCAAGACTCGGGAGACTACGAGCAGTACTTC. Residues: CASSQDSGDYEQYF.

The rearrangement joins TRBV11-1 to TRBJ2-7; TRBD2 aligns across 15 bases. The germline gives CDR1 SGHAT, CDR2 FQDESV (reference sequence). The CDR3 sequence is 15 residues long. After removal of 6 bases from V and 3 bases from J, the junction contained 3 bases not matched to a gene. The DNA of the CDR3 is TGTGCCAGCAGGGGACTAGCGGGAGGAATCTACGAGCAGTACTTC. It encodes CASRGLAGGIYEQYF.

CDR3 bases: TGTGCCAGCAGCCGGGTGGCAAGCTCCTACAATGAGCAGTTCTTC. Translated: CASSRVASSYNEQFF. This rearrangement joins TRBV7-2 to TRBJ2-1, with D unresolved. The CDR3 extends over 15 amino acids. The germline V gene has CDR1 SGHTA and CDR2 FQGNSA. Trimming took 5 bases from V and 0 from J, leaving 11 bases between them.

The chain is built from TRBV5-6 and TRBJ2-5, with D tentatively TRBD2 (5 bases). CDR1 is SGHDT and CDR2 is YYEEEE in the germline V gene. This CDR3 comprises 15 residues. Trimming took 1 base from V and 4 from J, leaving 14 bases between them. In DNA, the CDR3 is TGTGCCAGCAGCTTGTTCCTAGCCCAGGTAGAGACCCAGTACTTC. It is translated as CASSLFLAQVETQYF. Drawing the rest from reference TRBV5-6 and TRBJ2-5, the complete variable domain is DAGVTQSPTHLIKTRGQQVTLRCSPKSGHDTVSWYQQALGQGPQFIFQYYEEEERQRGNFPDRFSGHQFPNYSSELNVNALLLGDSALYLCASSLFLAQVETQYFGPGTRLLVL.

The J gene is TRBJ1-5, the V gene TRBV6-2 or TRBV6-3; TRBD1 matches 11 bases. Germline lookup yields CDR1 MNHEY and CDR2 SVGEGT. The CDR3 runs 16 residues. The junction had 5 bases not matched to a gene; V was cut back by 4 bases and J by 3 bases. The chain's CDR3 is CASSSWTGGLNQPQHF. The CDR3 region has the DNA TGTGCCAGCAGTTCATGGACAGGGGGCCTCAATCAGCCCCAGCATTTT.

V usage is TRBV6-5 and J usage is TRBJ2-3; 7 positions agree with TRBD2. The germline V gene has CDR1 MNHEY and CDR2 SVGAGI. V lost 4 bases and J lost 3; bases outside the gene matches: 7. CDR3 length: 15 residues. The CDR3 region is CASSLAGVGTDTQYF. The CDR3 region has the DNA TGTGCCAGCAGTTTGGCGGGAGTGGGGACAGATACGCAGTATTTT.

J is TRBJ2-1 and V is TRBV9, with TRBD2 as a possible D gene (6 bases). The CDR3 spans 13 residues. Germline assignment: CDR1 SGDLS and CDR2 YYNGEE. Trimming took off 2 bases at V and 7 bases at J, with 10 bases between the two ends. CDR3 in DNA: TGTGCCAGCAGCGTGTCCGGGAGTAATGAGCAGTTCTTC. This sequence encodes CASSVSGSNEQFF.

This chain uses TRBV10-3 with TRBJ1-1; 8 bases agree with TRBD1. The CDR3 sequence is 15 residues long. Trimming at V came to 6 bases and at J to 0 bases, leaving 6 bases not matched to a gene. Germline lookup yields CDR1 ENHRY and CDR2 SYGVKD. Written as DNA, the CDR3 is TGTGCCATCAGGGAACCGACAGGGGTGAACACTGAAGCTTTCTTT. Encoded protein: CAIREPTGVNTEAFF.